This T cell receptor (beta chain) was captured by sequencing in a study of response to subunit inactivated influenza vaccine. Notes on the study in general: A suggestion made by the authors is that each seasonal influenza vaccination recruits few new T cells.

From the RT-PCR reads, TCRdb called clonotypes with MiXCR, one entry per CDR3 protein. Here the sample spans about 580,000 distinct CDR3 sequences, 12% to 15% being singletons. CDR1 is SQVTM, CDR2 ANQGSEA, per germline. Trimming cost V 6 bases and J 1 base; bases outside gene matches: 11. The CDR3 spans 15 residues. This clonotype was seen a handful of times. No antigen is known for it. This chain uses TRBV29-1 with TRBJ2-5, with 7 nucleotides matching TRBD1. This TCR was sampled from a man aged 50-59 years who received an inactivated influenza vaccine. The material sequenced was PBMCs from blood, taken approximately 12 days after vaccination. CDR3 residues: CSVGPGQFPQETQYF. The DNA for the CDR3 is TGCAGCGTGGGACCGGGACAGTTCCCCCAAGAGACCCAGTACTTC.